This entry lists 16 T cell receptor beta chains sequenced from one sample in a study of blood T cells in healthy people across ages. It was with a sample-barcoded 5' primer and a J-beta primer mix that a second PCR of about 6 to 12 cycles was run. TCRdb re-called the 5' RACE reads through MiXCR, storing one row per CDR3 protein. The sample contains 450,000 to 600,000 distinct CDR3 sequences, over 25% of which appear only once. The data were also submitted as part of a second study, on T cells of mothers and their children.

The specimen was blood. These receptors all stem from a boy aged 2 to 9 in good health.

The V gene is TRBV25-1, the J gene TRBJ2-5; D might be TRBD1 or TRBD2, each matching 5 bases. The J call is uncertain, as TRBJ2-7 better fits the DNA end. CDR1 MGHDK and CDR2 SYGVNS come from the germline V gene. The CDR3 has 16 residues. The CDR3 DNA reads as TGTGCCAGCAGTGCGGGCTTCGGGGCCGTAGACTACGAGCAGTACTTC. It codes for CASSAGFGAVDYEQYF.

The chain combines TRBV4-1 with TRBJ2-5; D is undetermined. The J call may be incorrect, as the DNA end agrees better with TRBJ2-1. CDR3 length: 17 amino acids. The V gene's germline CDR1 is MGHRA and CDR2 YSYEKL. The CDR3 here is CASSQDGRSSAYNEQFF. The CDR3 nucleotides read TGCGCCAGCAGCCAAGACGGGCGGTCCTCCGCCTACAATGAGCAGTTCTTC.

This clonotype was detected only a few times. This chain joins TRBV6-1 and TRBJ2-1, with 8 nucleotides matching TRBD2. Trimming removed 1 base from V and 8 bases from J; junction bases left unmatched: 7. Looked up from germline, CDR1 is MNHNS and CDR2 is SASEGT. This CDR3 is built from 15 residues. The CDR3 sequence: CASSEEGSGTHEQFF. The DNA for the CDR3 is TGTGCCAGCAGTGAAGAAGGTAGCGGGACCCATGAGCAGTTCTTC.

This sequence joins TRBV14 and TRBJ1-1; D not certain. This CDR3 contains 14 residues. V dropped 1 base and J dropped 0 bases, with 6 bases sitting between them. Germline CDR1 and CDR2: SGHDN and FVKESK. The CDR3: CASSQVALNTEAFF. DNA of the CDR3: TGTGCCAGCAGCCAAGTAGCGTTGAACACTGAAGCTTTCTTT.

This chain links TRBV6-6 with TRBJ1-2; 11 nucleotides align to TRBD1. CDR1 and CDR2 (germline): MNHNY, SVGAGI (reference sequence). The CDR3 covers 15 residues. V was pared by 2 bases and J by 6 bases, with 5 bases of the junction left unmatched. The CDR3 coding sequence is TGTGCCAGCAGTTACGTTCCGGGACAGGGGGATGGCTACACCTTC. It encodes CASSYVPGQGDGYTF.

This chain joins TRBV27 and TRBJ2-5, with 13 bases fitting TRBD2. The closer fit of TRBJ2-1 to the DNA end suggests the J call may be wrong. The V gene's germline CDR1 is MNHEY and CDR2 SMNVEV (reference sequence). CDR3 length equals 16 residues. The CDR3 reads CASSLGTSGGAPEQFF. In DNA form, the CDR3 reads TGTGCCAGCAGTTTAGGAACTAGCGGGGGGGCCCCGGAGCAGTTCTTC.

The rearrangement joins TRBV5-6 to TRBJ2-5, with D maybe TRBD2 (6 bases). Germline CDR1 SGHDT, CDR2 YYEEEE. The CDR3 is 14 residues long. Trimming cost V 3 bases and J 4 bases, with 13 bases left between them. The CDR3 protein is CASSYRDSGETQYF. For the CDR3, the DNA is TGTGCCAGCAGCTATCGGGACTCTGGAGAGACCCAGTACTTC.

This chain links TRBV7-2 with TRBJ2-5; perhaps D is TRBD1 or TRBD2 (6 bases each). The DNA end is more similar to TRBJ2-7, so the J call may be wrong. The CDR3 has 16 amino acids. Germline-derived CDR1 and CDR2 are SGHTA and FQGNSA. CDR3 amino acids: CASSLVEGGPPYEQYF. The CDR3 DNA is TGTGCCAGCAGCTTAGTAGAAGGGGGGCCCCCTTACGAGCAGTACTTC.

V and J are TRBV20-1 and TRBJ2-3; TRBD2 matches 8 bases. The germline V gene encodes CDR1 DFQATT and CDR2 SNEGSKA (reference sequence). The V segment lost 6 bases and the J segment 0 bases; nucleotides outside the gene matches: 11. The CDR3 has 16 amino acids. CDR3: CSAPCCSGVSTDTQYF. DNA of the CDR3: TGCAGTGCGCCCTGCTGTAGCGGGGTCAGCACAGATACGCAGTATTTT.

The J gene is TRBJ2-4, the V gene TRBV21-1; the table's D call, TRBD2, has no DNA check behind it. TRBV21-1 is designated a pseudogene. The length of the CDR3 is 18 residues. CDR3 DNA: TGTGCCAGCAGCAATAGGACTAGCGGGATCCTAGCCAAAAACATTCAGTACTTC. Amino acid sequence: CASSNRTSGILAKNIQYF.

This chain joins TRBV27 and TRBJ2-3; a possible D gene is TRBD1 (6 bases). The germline V gene has CDR1 MNHEY and CDR2 SMNVEV (reference sequence). The germline V and J ends were trimmed by 4 bases and 8 bases, with 22 bases remaining between them. The CDR3 is 16 amino acids. The CDR3 sequence is CASSSQTGLAGGTQYF. As DNA, the CDR3 is TGTGCCAGCAGTTCTCAGACAGGCCTGGCTGGGGGTACGCAGTATTTT.

This clonotype occurred a few times. The genes are TRBV20-1 and TRBJ2-1; possibly TRBD1 for D (6 bases). Trimming removed 6 bases from V and 0 bases from J, with 15 bases in between. Germline loops: CDR1 DFQATT, CDR2 SNEGSKA (reference sequence). The CDR3 is 15 amino acids. CDR3 DNA sequence: TGCAGTGCCCGCCGGGACACCTACTCCTACAATGAGCAGTTCTTC. This sequence encodes CSARRDTYSYNEQFF.

The rearrangement joins TRBV14 to TRBJ2-2, with 9 bases fitting TRBD2. Germline V gives CDR1 SGHDN, CDR2 FVKESK. CDR3 length: 17 residues. Unmatched junction bases numbered 7, after V lost 1 base and J lost 4 bases. The CDR3 loop reads CASSQGRLAGFTGELFF. Here the CDR3 DNA reads TGTGCCAGCAGCCAAGGCCGTCTAGCGGGATTCACCGGGGAGCTGTTTTTT.

This clonotype appeared a few times. The chain is built from TRBV6-5 and TRBJ1-1; tentatively, D is TRBD1 (6 bases). The CDR3 length is 13 residues. V was cut by 6 bases and J by 1 base, with 9 bases left in between. Germline values: CDR1 MNHEY, CDR2 SVGAGI. The CDR3 loop is CASRRGANTEAFF. For the CDR3, the DNA is TGTGCCAGCAGACGGGGGGCGAACACTGAAGCTTTCTTT.

This clonotype has a handful of counts. The chain has TRBV6-5 and TRBJ2-7; D is uncertain. The assigned J gene may be wrong: the sequence end matches TRBJ2-5 better. The germline V gene encodes CDR1 MNHEY and CDR2 SVGAGI. The CDR3 loop spans 15 amino acids. CDR3 loop: CASRPPTSSLETQYF. In DNA form, the CDR3 reads TGTGCCAGCAGACCGCCGACGAGCTCGTTGGAGACCCAGTACTTC.

This chain connects TRBV12-3 or TRBV12-4 to TRBJ1-5; D not certain. The CDR3 covers 14 residues. Trimming pared 5 bases from V and 2 bases from J, leaving 10 bases between. DNA for the CDR3: TGTGCCAGCAGTCCCCAATTCCGCAATCAGCCCCAGCATTTT. Amino acid sequence: CASSPQFRNQPQHF.